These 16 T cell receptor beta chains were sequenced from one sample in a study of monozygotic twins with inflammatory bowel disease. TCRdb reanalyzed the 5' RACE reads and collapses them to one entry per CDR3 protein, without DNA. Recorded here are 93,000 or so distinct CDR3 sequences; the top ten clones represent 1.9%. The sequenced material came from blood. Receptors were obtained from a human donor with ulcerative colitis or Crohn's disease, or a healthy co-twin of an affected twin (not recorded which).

CDR3 region: CASSIAQGASTEAFF. The chain employs TRBV7-9 and TRBJ1-1; TCRdb's D gene call, TRBD1, goes unchecked for lack of DNA. Germline CDR1 and CDR2: SEHNR and FQNEAQ (reference sequence). CDR3 length: 15 amino acids.

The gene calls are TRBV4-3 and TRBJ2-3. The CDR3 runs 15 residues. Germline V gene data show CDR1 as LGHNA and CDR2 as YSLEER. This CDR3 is CASSQELAGADTQYF.

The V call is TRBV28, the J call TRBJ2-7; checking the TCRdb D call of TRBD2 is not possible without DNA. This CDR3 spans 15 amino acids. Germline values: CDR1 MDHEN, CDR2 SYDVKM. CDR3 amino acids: CASSLSSSGSMGTGF.

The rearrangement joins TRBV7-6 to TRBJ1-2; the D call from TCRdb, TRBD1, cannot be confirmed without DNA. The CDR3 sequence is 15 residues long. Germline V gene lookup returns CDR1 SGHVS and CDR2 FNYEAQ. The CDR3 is CASSARTGKPDGYTF.

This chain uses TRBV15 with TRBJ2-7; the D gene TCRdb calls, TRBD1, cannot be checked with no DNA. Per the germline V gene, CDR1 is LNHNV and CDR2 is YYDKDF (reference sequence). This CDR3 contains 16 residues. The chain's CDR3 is CATSRETGLWGDEQYF.

CDR3: CASSSPYDGNYEQYF. The V gene is TRBV7-2, the J gene TRBJ2-7; as DNA is missing, the TRBD1 call by TCRdb cannot be tested. The germline V gene has CDR1 SGHTA and CDR2 FQGNSA. The CDR3 sequence is 15 residues long.

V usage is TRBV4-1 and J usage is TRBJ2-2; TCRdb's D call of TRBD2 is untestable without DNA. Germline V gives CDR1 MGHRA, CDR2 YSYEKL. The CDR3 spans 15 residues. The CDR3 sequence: CASSQGTSGAGELFF.

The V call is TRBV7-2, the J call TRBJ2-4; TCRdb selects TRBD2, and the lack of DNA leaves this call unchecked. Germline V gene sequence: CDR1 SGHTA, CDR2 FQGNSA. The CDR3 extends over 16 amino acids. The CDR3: CASSLETGGAKNIQYF. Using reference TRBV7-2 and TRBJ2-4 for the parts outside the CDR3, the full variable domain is GAGVSQSPSNKVTEKGKDVELRCDPISGHTALYWYRQSLGQGLEFLIYFQGNSAPDKSGLPSDRFSAERTGGSVSTLTIQRTQQEDSAVYLCASSLETGGAKNIQYFGAGTRLSVL.

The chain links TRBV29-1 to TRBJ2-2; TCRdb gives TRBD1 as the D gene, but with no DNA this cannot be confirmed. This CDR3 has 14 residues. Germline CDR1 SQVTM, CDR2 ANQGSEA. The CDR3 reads CSVEPGIGTGELFF.

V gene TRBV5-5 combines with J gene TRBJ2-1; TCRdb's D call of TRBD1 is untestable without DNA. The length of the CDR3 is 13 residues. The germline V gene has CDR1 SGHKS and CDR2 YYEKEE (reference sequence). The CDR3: CASSLGGGESVFF.

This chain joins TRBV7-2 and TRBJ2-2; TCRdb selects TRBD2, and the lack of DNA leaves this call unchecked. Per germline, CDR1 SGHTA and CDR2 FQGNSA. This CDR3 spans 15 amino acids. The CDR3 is CASSLVGTSAGELCF.

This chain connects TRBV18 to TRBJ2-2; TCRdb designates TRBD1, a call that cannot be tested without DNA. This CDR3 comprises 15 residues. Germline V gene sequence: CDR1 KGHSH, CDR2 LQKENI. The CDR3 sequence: CASSPRDSYTGELFF.

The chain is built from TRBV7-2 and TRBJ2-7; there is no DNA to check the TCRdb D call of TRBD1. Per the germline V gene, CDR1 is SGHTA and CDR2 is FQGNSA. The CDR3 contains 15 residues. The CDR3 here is CASSARQGARYEQYF. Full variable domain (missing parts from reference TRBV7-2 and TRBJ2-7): GAGVSQSPSNKVTEKGKDVELRCDPISGHTALYWYRQSLGQGLEFLIYFQGNSAPDKSGLPSDRFSAERTGGSVSTLTIQRTQQEDSAVYLCASSARQGARYEQYFGPGTRLTVT.

CDR3 protein: CASSLAGTGPEAFF. The rearrangement uses TRBV5-1 and TRBJ1-1; TCRdb gives TRBD1 as the D gene, but with no DNA this cannot be confirmed. The CDR3 length is 14 residues. Germline CDR1 and CDR2: SGHRS and YFSETQ.

This CDR3 reads CASSLVPLNTEAFF. The V and J genes are TRBV7-9 and TRBJ1-1. This CDR3 spans 14 amino acids. Germline V lookup: CDR1 SEHNR, CDR2 FQNEAQ (reference sequence).

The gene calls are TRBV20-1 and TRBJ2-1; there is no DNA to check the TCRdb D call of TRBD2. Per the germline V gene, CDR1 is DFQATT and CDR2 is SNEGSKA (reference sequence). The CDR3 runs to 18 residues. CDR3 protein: CSATRTSEAPSSYNEQFF.